This TCR beta chain was sequenced in a study of cytomegalovirus exposure and HLA in healthy donors (dated by TCRdb to between 2016 and 2019). Regarding the complete study: A later analysis indicated that the roughly 120 validation repertoires were generated on the platform also employed for the 720 or so repertoires of the first cohort. The study aimed to test whether signatures of past pathogen exposure could be identified by cataloging public T cell receptors. A separate validation cohort of more than 100 different subjects was used in addition to the roughly 670-subject first cohort. To predict cytomegalovirus infection status, the study combined high-throughput TCR immunosequencing, statistical association of individual TCRs with disease status, and machine learning. Broad study findings and their caveats: All 120 or so repertoires were used to score co-occurrence in the validation cohort in a later analysis, because that analysis had no HLA typing for the cohort. In a later analysis, TCRs clustered in the first cohort were found to also tend to co-occur in the approximately 110 validation repertoires, with approximately 95% of cluster scores above 0. While some public TCRs were present in many individuals, most TCR sequences turned up only very rarely across donors. Cytomegalovirus status was reported to be diagnosed by the classifier with high specificity and sensitivity in both the original and validation cohorts. The authors suggested that the approach could potentially be extended to other disease states and immunological phenotypes. In vitro tests confirmed that a few of the cytomegalovirus-associated TCR beta chains recognize cytomegalovirus antigens. A total of 164 TCR beta chains were listed by the study as associated with cytomegalovirus.

The library relied on the immunoSEQ multiplex PCR assay. Processing in the source paper ran as follows. A statistical classification framework was built to diagnose cytomegalovirus status from the catalog of TCR beta chain sequences. TCRdb retrieved this table from immuneACCESS and kept in-frame rearrangements only. Not all clones are present; in checked studies, unresolved V genes account for under half, and no reason is known for the remainder. That table furnishes V, J and clone size, whereas the DNA furnished D and trimming. For this sample there are roughly 300,000 clones; approximately 90% appear just once. The ten largest clones take up roughly 0.8% of the sample. The donors belonged to the validation cohort of roughly 120 subjects, which was separate from the roughly 700-subject first cohort. About this clone: This receptor's antigen is unknown. It has no much larger one-base neighbor in the sample; base qualities were not kept.

Sequenced material: PBMCs. The receptor's source is a woman under 30 in good health and CMV-seronegative.

The CDR3 here reads CASSATGFSNEKLFF. The nucleotide sequence is given as TGTGCCAGCAGCGCCACAGGGTTCTCTAATGAAAAACTGTTTTTT. The sequence joins TRBV27 to TRBJ1-4; matching of 6 bases hints at TRBD1 as the D gene. V loses 6 bases, J loses 3 bases, and the germline ends lie 14 bases apart. Taken from the germline V gene (reference sequence), the CDR1 and CDR2 loops are MNHEY and SMNVEV. The CDR3 runs 15 amino acids, cysteine and phenylalanine included. Only the CDR3 portion is preserved as DNA: 45 bases, with reading frame beginning at the first base.